Below, 4 T cell receptor beta chains from the same sample are listed, as sequenced in a study of STAT5B mutations in CD4+ large granular lymphocyte leukemia. Using immunoSEQ multiplex PCR, the repertoire was profiled, and TCRdb retains in-frame clones only, with some absent. The repertoire holds about 46,000 clones, with roughly four fifths as singletons. The sample was CD4+ T cells from blood buffy coats. The receptors were gathered from a human donor in good health.

V is TRBV28 and J is TRBJ1-2; D call uncertain. Germline CDR1 and CDR2: MDHEN and SYDVKM. The CDR3 runs to 13 residues. Between the trimmed V and J ends, which lost 2 bases and 6 bases, there was a span of 10 bases. The CDR3 is CASSLTVEDGYTF. The CDR3, as DNA: TGTGCCAGCAGTTTAACAGTCGAGGATGGCTACACCTTC.

V is TRBV11-2 and J is TRBJ2-1; D is unclear. The CDR3 has 13 residues. From germline, CDR1 is SGHAT and CDR2 FQNNGV. V gave up 1 base and J gave up 4 bases, with 5 bases separating them. The CDR3 sequence: CASSLGGYNEQFF. The CDR3 DNA sequence: TGTGCCAGCAGCTTAGGGGGTTACAATGAGCAGTTCTTC.

The chain couples TRBV7-7 to TRBJ2-5, with 10 bases lining up with TRBD1. This CDR3 is built from 16 residues. V lost 4 bases and J lost 4; bases outside the gene matches: 9. CDR1 is SSHAT, CDR2 FNYEAQ, per germline (reference sequence). The DNA for the CDR3 is TGTGCCAGCAGCTCAGCCGGGACAGGGGCGGGAGAGACCCAGTACTTC. Its protein is CASSSAGTGAGETQYF.

The chain links TRBV9 to TRBJ2-1; D gene unclear. The V and J ends lost 5 bases and 0 bases respectively, with 12 bases between them. The CDR3 has 15 amino acids. Germline CDR1 and CDR2: SGDLS and YYNGEE. CDR3 nucleotides: TGTGCCAGCAGTGATTTTCGAAGCTCCTACAATGAGCAGTTCTTC. Amino acid sequence: CASSDFRSSYNEQFF. The full variable domain, completed using reference TRBV9 and TRBJ2-1, is DSGVTQTPKHLITATGQRVTLRCSPRSGDLSVYWYQQSLDQGLQFLIQYYNGEERAKGNILERFSAQQFPDLHSELNLSSLELGDSALYFCASSDFRSSYNEQFFGPGTRLTVL.